The 26 T cell receptor beta chains below were found in one sample sequenced in a study of blood T cell repertoires in COVID-19 (dated by TCRdb to the early 2020s). Library preparation used the immunoSEQ multiplex PCR assay. As stored in TCRdb, this immuneACCESS dataset retains in-frame rearrangements with V and J assigned. A fraction of the clones does not appear; measured against another copy, unresolved V genes explain less than half of the discrepancy, and the remainder lacks a known reason. The sample has roughly 100,000 clones on record, approximately 80% of them singletons. In total, the top ten clones hold 15% of the sample. The specimen sequenced was peripheral blood. Every receptor here comes from a woman over 75 with acute or convalescent COVID-19.

CDR3 residues: CAISDRGGRRTEAFF. The CDR3 DNA follows: TGTGCCATCAGTGACAGGGGCGGGCGGAGGACTGAAGCTTTCTTT. This chain connects TRBV10-3 to TRBJ1-1, with D tentatively TRBD1 (6 bases). Trimming left V 3 bases short and J 5 bases short, with 16 bases between. Germline CDR1 ENHRY, CDR2 SYGVKD. The CDR3 runs 15 residues.

This clone was seen a single time. This chain connects TRBV11-2 to TRBJ1-3; D is perhaps TRBD1 (6 bases). The V gene lost 1 base and the J gene lost 4 bases, with 8 bases spanning the gap. Germline CDR1 reads SGHAT; CDR2 reads FQNNGV. This CDR3 region has 14 residues. The CDR3 DNA is TGTGCCAGCAGCTTAGGCACAGGGGGAAACACCATATATTTT. It specifies CASSLGTGGNTIYF.

The CDR3 protein is CASRGTGTTNEKLFF. The CDR3 DNA is TGCGCCAGCAGAGGAACAGGGACAACTAATGAAAAACTGTTTTTT. The gene calls are TRBV5-1 and TRBJ1-4, with D maybe TRBD1 (6 bases). Germline CDR1 SGHRS, CDR2 YFSETQ. The CDR3 extends over 15 amino acids. Trimming took off 5 bases at V and 0 bases at J, with 11 bases between the two ends. The full variable domain, in which reference TRBV5-1 and TRBJ1-4 provide the parts outside the CDR3, is KAGVTQTPRYLIKTRGQQVTLSCSPISGHRSVSWYQQTPGQGLQFLFEYFSETQRNKGNFPGRFSGRQFSNSRSEMNVSTLELGDSALYLCASRGTGTTNEKLFFGSGTQLSVL.

J is TRBJ2-7 and V is TRBV7-9; D may be TRBD1 (6 bases). The CDR3 sequence is 13 residues long. Germline assignment: CDR1 SEHNR and CDR2 FQNEAQ (reference sequence). The ends were cut back, 1 base at V and 2 bases at J, with 6 bases in the middle. CDR3 in DNA: TGTGCCAGCAGCTTAGGGACAGCCTACGAGCAGTACGTC. Its translation: CASSLGTAYEQYV.

J is TRBJ2-3 and V is TRBV29-1; TRBD2 might be the D (6 bases). CDR3 size: 14 residues. CDR1 is SQVTM, CDR2 ANQGSEA, per germline. The V gene lost 2 bases and the J gene lost 1 base, with 10 bases spanning the gap. The DNA for the CDR3 is TGCAGCGTTGAACGGGGGACCGGCACAGATACGCAGTATTTT. Residues: CSVERGTGTDTQYF.

The V and J genes are TRBV6-5 and TRBJ2-7; 11 bases align to TRBD2. CDR1 and CDR2 from the germline V gene are MNHEY and SVGAGI. Losses at the gene ends were 0 bases for V and 12 bases for J; bases not matched to a gene: 10. This CDR3 is built from 15 residues. In DNA, the CDR3 is TGTGCCAGCAGTTACTCAGGGACTAGCGGCGGGTTGGGGTACTTC. It specifies CASSYSGTSGGLGYF.

The chain is built from TRBV2 and TRBJ2-7; 7 nucleotides line up with TRBD1. The CDR3 spans 11 residues. The V gene end was trimmed by 8 bases and the J gene end by 7 bases; junction bases not matched to a gene: 5. The germline gives CDR1 SNHLY, CDR2 FYNNEI. As DNA, the CDR3 is TGTGCCAGCGGGACAGAGAGAGAGCAGTACTTC. This sequence encodes CASGTEREQYF.

This clone showed up just once. This chain joins TRBV6-2 or TRBV6-3 and TRBJ2-7, with TRBD1 identical over 9 bases. J gave up 3 bases and V 2 bases, and 8 bases lay outside the gene matches. CDR3 length: 16 amino acids. From germline, CDR1 is MNHEY and CDR2 SVGEGT. CDR3 loop: CASSYPGTGSFYEQYV. CDR3 sequence (DNA): TGTGCCAGCAGTTACCCGGGGACAGGGTCGTTCTACGAGCAGTACGTC.

This chain links TRBV7-2 with TRBJ2-1; 10 positions agree with TRBD1. Looked up from germline, CDR1 is SGHTA and CDR2 is FQGNSA. Losses at the gene ends were 5 bases for V and 7 bases for J; bases not matched to a gene: 11. The CDR3 loop spans 16 amino acids. The CDR3 sequence is CASSPNRDRGRNEQFF. The CDR3 coding sequence is TGTGCCAGCAGCCCTAACCGGGACAGGGGTAGGAATGAGCAGTTCTTC.

J is TRBJ1-5 and V is TRBV24-1, with 8 positions matching TRBD1. The ends lost 3 bases at V and 6 bases at J; junction bases unmatched: 6. The germline V gene encodes CDR1 KGHDR and CDR2 SFDVKD. This CDR3 contains 15 residues. Here the CDR3 reads CATSDPGTGTQPQHF. CDR3 in DNA: TGTGCCACCAGTGATCCTGGGACAGGTACTCAGCCCCAGCATTTT.

Only a few counts were recorded for this clone. This sequence joins TRBV28 and TRBJ1-2; D perhaps matches TRBD1 (5 bases). This CDR3 spans 15 amino acids. Trimming shortened V by 6 bases and J by 2 bases, and 16 bases separated the two germline ends. Germline V gene data show CDR1 as MDHEN and CDR2 as SYDVKM. The CDR3 region is CASRPDTGKNYGYTF. The CDR3 DNA is TGTGCCAGCAGACCAGATACAGGAAAAAACTATGGCTACACCTTC.

The rearrangement joins TRBV23-1 to TRBJ2-1, with a weak D call TRBD1 (5 bases). Being an ORF, TRBV23-1 has a function that is uncertain. V lost 2 bases, J lost 9 bases, and 8 bases lay in between. This CDR3 has 12 amino acids. For the CDR3, the DNA is TGCGCCAGCAGTCAACAGGGTCTTGAGCAGTTCTTC. Amino acids: CASSQQGLEQFF.

The CDR3 coding sequence is TGTGCCAGCAGCCTGAAGGACAGGGGTCAGCCCCAGCATTTT. This translates into CASSLKDRGQPQHF. The V call is TRBV6-5, the J call TRBJ1-5, with TRBD1 identical over 9 bases. V dropped 6 bases and J dropped 6; count of bases not matched to a gene: 6. The CDR3 loop spans 14 amino acids. The germline CDR1 and CDR2 sequences are MNHEY and SVGAGI.

V usage is TRBV5-1 and J usage is TRBJ2-1; TRBD2 aligns across 10 bases. The CDR3 runs 16 residues. CDR1 and CDR2 (germline): SGHRS, YFSETQ. V lost 0 bases, J lost 9 bases, and 9 bases stayed unmatched. The CDR3 loop is CASSLVVAGGLGEQFF. The CDR3 DNA sequence: TGCGCCAGCAGCTTGGTAGTAGCGGGAGGATTAGGTGAGCAGTTCTTC.

The chain couples TRBV14 to TRBJ1-1; possible D gene TRBD1, 6 bases. The V end lost 5 bases, the J end lost 5 bases, and 12 bases lay between the germline ends. This CDR3 contains 13 residues. Per germline, CDR1 SGHDN and CDR2 FVKESK. CDR3 loop: CASSYTGITEAFF. DNA for the CDR3: TGTGCCAGCAGCTATACAGGGATTACTGAAGCTTTCTTT.

This clone was recorded only once. The chain has TRBV27 and TRBJ2-7, with TRBD1 identical over 10 bases. The CDR3 covers 16 residues. Germline CDR1 is MNHEY and CDR2 is SMNVEV (reference sequence). V shed 4 bases, J shed 6 bases, and the junction held 12 bases outside the gene matches. In nucleotides, the CDR3 is TGTGCCAGCAGTTCCGCTGGGACAGGGGCAGTTGGCGAGCAGTACTTC. It codes for CASSSAGTGAVGEQYF.

J is TRBJ1-2 and V is TRBV5-6, with D possibly matching TRBD1 (6 bases). The CDR3 is 14 residues long. V lost 0 bases to trimming and J lost 5 bases, with 11 bases between them. The germline gives CDR1 SGHDT, CDR2 YYEEEE. The CDR3: CASSLGPGEYGYTF. DNA of the CDR3: TGTGCCAGCAGCTTGGGTCCAGGGGAGTATGGCTACACCTTC.

This clone has just a few counts. V usage is TRBV5-5 and J usage is TRBJ2-5; no definite D call. The CDR3 has 11 amino acids. The germline gives CDR1 SGHKS, CDR2 YYEKEE (reference sequence). Trimming pared 2 bases from V and 5 bases from J, leaving 4 bases between. CDR3 loop: CASSFSETQYF. The CDR3 coding sequence is TGTGCCAGCAGCTTTTCTGAGACCCAGTACTTC.

This rearrangement joins TRBV29-1 to TRBJ2-3, with 11 bases matching TRBD2. There are 16 residues in the CDR3. CDR1 and CDR2 from the germline V gene are SQVTM and ANQGSEA. V dropped 5 bases and J dropped 5; count of bases not matched to a gene: 12. The CDR3 protein is CSVRGASGRSVDTQYF. CDR3 nucleotides: TGCAGCGTTAGAGGGGCTAGCGGGAGGTCGGTAGATACGCAGTATTTT.

V usage is TRBV10-3 and J usage is TRBJ2-7; 9 bases are a match to TRBD2. With 6 bases clipped from V and 2 bases from J, the junction kept 2 bases outside the gene matches. The CDR3 is 13 residues long. CDR1 ENHRY and CDR2 SYGVKD come from the germline V gene. For the CDR3, the DNA is TGTGCCATCAGGGGGACTAGCCCCTACGAGCAGTACTTC. This gives the protein CAIRGTSPYEQYF.

This rearrangement joins TRBV7-9 to TRBJ2-1, with D possibly being TRBD2 (6 bases). V gave up 5 bases and J gave up 12 bases, with 14 bases separating them. CDR3 length: 12 amino acids. The germline gives CDR1 SEHNR, CDR2 FQNEAQ (reference sequence). In DNA, the CDR3 is TGTGCCAGCAGCACCTATTTAGCGGTGCAGTTCTTC. Protein sequence: CASSTYLAVQFF.

The V call is TRBV5-1, the J call TRBJ2-7, with D perhaps TRBD1 (6 bases). The V end was cut by 0 bases, the J end by 2 bases, with 12 bases between. The CDR3 runs to 15 residues. Germline CDR1 is SGHRS and CDR2 is YFSETQ. CDR3: CASSLVPGTTYEQYF. The CDR3 nucleotides read TGCGCCAGCAGCTTGGTTCCCGGGACAACCTACGAGCAGTACTTC.

This clone was picked up one time. The rearrangement links TRBV12-3 or TRBV12-4 to TRBJ2-7, with a weak D call TRBD2 (5 bases). The CDR3 has 13 residues. V lost 6 bases and J lost 7, with 16 bases in between. The DNA for the CDR3 is TGTGCCAGCAGCCCGAGGGCAGCCTGGGAGCAGTACTTC. Its translation: CASSPRAAWEQYF.

This chain connects TRBV20-1 to TRBJ2-7, with D possibly being TRBD2 (6 bases). Germline V lookup: CDR1 DFQATT, CDR2 SNEGSKA (reference sequence). This CDR3 comprises 11 residues. The V and J ends lost 3 bases and 4 bases respectively, with 7 bases between them. The CDR3 bases are TGCAGTGCTAGCGGGAGTTACGAGCAGTACTTC. Its protein is CSASGSYEQYF.

In its sample, this clone was seen many times. This chain connects TRBV6-6 to TRBJ1-5; D is ambiguous. CDR1 is MNHNY and CDR2 is SVGAGI in the germline V gene (reference sequence). V was trimmed by 3 bases and J by 2 bases, leaving 5 bases between them. The CDR3 is made up of 13 amino acids. CDR3 coding DNA: TGTGCCAGCAGTTATCAGGGCAATCAGCCCCAGCATTTT. It specifies CASSYQGNQPQHF.

This CDR3 reads CSVRRLAGSTDTQYF. In DNA form, the CDR3 reads TGCAGCGTCCGCCGACTAGCGGGAAGCACAGATACGCAGTATTTT. The rearrangement uses TRBV29-1 and TRBJ2-3; 11 nucleotides line up with TRBD2. V lost 6 bases, J lost 0 bases, and 5 bases stayed unmatched. From germline, CDR1 is SQVTM and CDR2 ANQGSEA. CDR3 length: 15 residues.